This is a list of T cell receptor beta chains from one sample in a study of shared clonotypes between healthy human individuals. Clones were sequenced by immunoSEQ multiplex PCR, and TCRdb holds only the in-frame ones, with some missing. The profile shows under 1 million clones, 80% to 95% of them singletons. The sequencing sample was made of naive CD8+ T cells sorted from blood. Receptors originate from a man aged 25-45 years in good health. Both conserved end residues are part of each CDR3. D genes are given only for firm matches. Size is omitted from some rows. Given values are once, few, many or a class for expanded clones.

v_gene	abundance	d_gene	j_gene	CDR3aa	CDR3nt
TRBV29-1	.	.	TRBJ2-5	CSVPGSQETQYF	TGCAGCGTCCCAGGGAGCCAAGAGACCCAGTACTTC
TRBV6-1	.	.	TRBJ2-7	CASSELAHSYEQYF	TGTGCCAGCAGTGAACTAGCCCACTCCTACGAGCAGTACTTC
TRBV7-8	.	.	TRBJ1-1	CASSLLGTTNTEAFF	TGTGCCAGCAGCTTACTCGGGACGACTAACACTGAAGCTTTCTTT
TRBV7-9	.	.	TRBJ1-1	CASSAWDLTTEAFF	TGTGCCAGCAGCGCGTGGGATTTAACCACTGAAGCTTTCTTT
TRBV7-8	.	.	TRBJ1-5	CASRGQGQPQHF	TGTGCCAGCAGGGGTCAGGGACAGCCCCAGCATTTT
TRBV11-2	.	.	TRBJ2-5	CASSPWGGDQETQYF	TGTGCCAGCAGCCCCTGGGGCGGGGACCAAGAGACCCAGTACTTC
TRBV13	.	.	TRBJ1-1	CASSLVGAFF	TGTGCCAGCAGCTTAGTTGGAGCTTTCTTT
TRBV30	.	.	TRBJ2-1	CAWSLGGSYNEQFF	TGTGCCTGGAGTCTAGGGGGGAGTTACAATGAGCAGTTCTTC
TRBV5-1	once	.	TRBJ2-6	CASSLVGAGANVLTF	TGCGCCAGCAGCTTGGTGGGGGCTGGGGCCAACGTCCTGACTTTC
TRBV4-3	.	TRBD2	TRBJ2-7	CASSQELAGVMSEQYF	TGCGCCAGCAGCCAAGAGTTAGCGGGAGTCATGAGCGAGCAGTACTTC
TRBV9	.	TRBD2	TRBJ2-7	CASSASLAGGGEQYF	TGTGCCAGCAGCGCTTCCCTAGCGGGAGGGGGCGAGCAGTACTTC
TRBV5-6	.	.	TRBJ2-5	CASSLAAKDGGLWGTQYF	TGTGCCAGCAGCTTGGCCGCAAAGGATGGAGGCCTTTGGGGGACCCAGTACTTC
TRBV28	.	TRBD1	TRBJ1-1	CASSYPGGKAEAFF	TGTGCCAGCAGTTACCCAGGGGGCAAGGCTGAAGCTTTCTTT
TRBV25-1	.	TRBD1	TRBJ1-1	CASTEGQGSSEAFF	TGTGCCAGCACTGAGGGACAGGGGTCCTCTGAAGCTTTCTTT
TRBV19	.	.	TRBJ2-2	CASSTTGTFPGVTGELFF	TGTGCCAGTAGTACCACCGGGACATTCCCGGGGGTGACCGGGGAGCTGTTTTTT
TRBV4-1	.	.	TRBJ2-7	CASSLTLVSYEQYF	TGCGCCAGCAGCCTTACTCTGGTCTCCTACGAGCAGTACTTC
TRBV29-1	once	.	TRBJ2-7	CSAFRRLESSYEQYF	TGCAGCGCCTTCCGTCGCCTCGAGAGCTCCTACGAGCAGTACTTC
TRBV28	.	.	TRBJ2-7	CASSTERTGRYEQYF	TGTGCCAGTTCGACTGAGCGGACGGGTCGCTACGAGCAGTACTTC
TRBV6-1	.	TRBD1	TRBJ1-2	CASSEVGTGNGYGYTF	TGTGCCAGCAGTGAAGTAGGGACAGGGAATGGCTATGGCTACACCTTC
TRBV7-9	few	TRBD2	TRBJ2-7	CASSRSGNSWEQYF	TGTGCCAGCAGCCGAAGCGGGAACAGCTGGGAGCAGTACTTC
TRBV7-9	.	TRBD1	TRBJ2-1	CASSFPGQGKFEQFF	TGTGCCAGCAGCTTCCCGGGACAGGGGAAGTTCGAGCAGTTCTTC
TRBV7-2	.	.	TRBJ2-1	CASSFNPSLEQFF	TGTGCCAGCAGCTTTAATCCCAGTCTTGAGCAGTTCTTC
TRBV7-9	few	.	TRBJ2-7	CASSLVGGSSYEQYF	TGTGCCAGCAGCTTAGTCGGAGGGAGCTCCTACGAGCAGTACTTC
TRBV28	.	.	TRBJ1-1	CASSLATGRNTEAFF	TGTGCCAGCAGTTTAGCCACAGGGAGGAACACTGAAGCTTTCTTT
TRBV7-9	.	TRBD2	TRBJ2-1	CASSSTTSGRRDEQFF	TGTGCCAGCAGCTCCACTACGAGCGGGAGGAGAGATGAGCAGTTCTTC
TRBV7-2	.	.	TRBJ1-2	CASSLGKTDYGYTF	TGTGCCAGCAGCCTTGGAAAGACCGACTATGGCTACACCTTC
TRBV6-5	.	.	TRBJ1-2	CASSLSGSGDYGYTF	TGTGCCAGCAGTTTGTCCGGGTCAGGCGACTATGGCTACACCTTC
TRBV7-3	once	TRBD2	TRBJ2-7	CASSLSSGRTYEQYF	TGTGCCAGCAGCCTTTCTAGCGGGAGGACCTACGAGCAGTACTTC
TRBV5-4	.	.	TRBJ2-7	CASSPGLGDEQYF	TGTGCCAGCAGCCCCGGACTGGGTGACGAGCAGTACTTC
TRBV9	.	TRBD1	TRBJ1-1	CASSASRDRGDTEAFF	TGTGCCAGCAGCGCTTCTCGGGACAGGGGTGACACTGAAGCTTTCTTT
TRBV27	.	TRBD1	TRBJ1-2	CASSPGGSGYGYTF	TGTGCCAGCAGTCCAGGGGGCTCAGGCTATGGCTACACCTTC
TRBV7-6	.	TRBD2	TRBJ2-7	CASSPGGADEQYF	TGTGCCAGCAGCCCCGGGGGGGCCGACGAGCAGTACTTC
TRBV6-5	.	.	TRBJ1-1	CASSYWGGQNTEAFF	TGTGCCAGCAGTTATTGGGGGGGCCAGAACACTGAAGCTTTCTTT
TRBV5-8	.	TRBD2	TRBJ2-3	CASSPGTSGRASPPDTQYF	TGTGCCAGCAGCCCCGGGACTAGCGGGAGGGCCAGTCCCCCCGATACGCAGTATTTT
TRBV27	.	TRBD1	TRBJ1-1	CASRHLRGTGTNTEAFF	TGTGCCAGCAGACACCTAAGAGGGACAGGGACGAACACTGAAGCTTTCTTT
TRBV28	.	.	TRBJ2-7	CASSTPLLGHEQYF	TGTGCCAGCAGTACCCCCCTTTTGGGCCACGAGCAGTACTTC
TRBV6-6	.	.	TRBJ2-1	CASTASSYNEQFF	TGTGCCAGCACGGCAAGCTCCTACAATGAGCAGTTCTTC
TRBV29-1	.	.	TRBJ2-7	CSVEEMGRESYEQYF	TGCAGCGTTGAAGAAATGGGCCGAGAAAGCTACGAGCAGTACTTC
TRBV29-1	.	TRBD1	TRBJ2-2	CSVQPGQGNTGELFF	TGCAGCGTCCAACCGGGACAGGGGAACACCGGGGAGCTGTTTTTT
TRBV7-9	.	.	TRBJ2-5	CASSFGGDNHETQYF	TGTGCCAGCAGCTTTGGCGGGGACAATCACGAGACCCAGTACTTC
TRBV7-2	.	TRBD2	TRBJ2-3	CASSLRGGLAGFTDTQYF	TGTGCCAGCAGCTTACGGGGGGGACTAGCGGGATTCACAGATACGCAGTATTTT
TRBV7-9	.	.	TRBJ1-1	CASSSGRGLNTEAFF	TGTGCCAGCAGCTCGGGGAGGGGCCTTAACACTGAAGCTTTCTTT
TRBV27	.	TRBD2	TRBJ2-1	CASSPLGLAGDPYNEQFF	TGTGCCAGCAGTCCCCTTGGACTAGCGGGAGACCCCTACAATGAGCAGTTCTTC
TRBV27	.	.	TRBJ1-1	CASSLSAGGIEAFF	TGTGCCAGCAGTTTAAGTGCAGGAGGGATTGAAGCTTTCTTT
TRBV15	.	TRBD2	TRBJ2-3	CATSVGLAASTDTQYF	TGTGCCACCAGCGTGGGACTAGCGGCTAGCACAGATACGCAGTATTTT
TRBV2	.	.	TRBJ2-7	CASLGGAYEQYF	TGTGCCAGCCTAGGGGGGGCCTACGAGCAGTACTTC
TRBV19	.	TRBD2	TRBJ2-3	CASSKGLAGGGPDTQYF	TGTGCCAGTAGTAAGGGACTAGCGGGTGGTGGCCCAGATACGCAGTATTTT
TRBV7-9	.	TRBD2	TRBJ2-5	CASRYSGRPQETQYF	TGTGCCAGCAGATACAGCGGGAGGCCACAAGAGACCCAGTACTTC
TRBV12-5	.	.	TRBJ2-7	CASGLVDRGPYLSYEQYF	TGTGCTAGTGGTTTGGTAGATCGGGGGCCCTACCTCTCCTACGAGCAGTACTTC
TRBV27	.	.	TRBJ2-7	CAVRGQYEQYF	TGTGCAGTAAGGGGACAATACGAGCAGTACTTC
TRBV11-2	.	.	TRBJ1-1	CASSPGAEAFF	TGTGCCAGCAGCCCCGGGGCTGAAGCTTTCTTT
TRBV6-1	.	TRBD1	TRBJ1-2	CASSEPGQTGYTF	TGTGCCAGCAGTGAACCGGGACAGACTGGCTACACCTTC
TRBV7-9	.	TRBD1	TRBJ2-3	CASSFPGQGKDTQYF	TGTGCCAGCAGCTTCCCGGGACAGGGGAAAGATACGCAGTATTTT
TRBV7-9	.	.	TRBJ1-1	CASSLVQGNTEAFF	TGTGCCAGCAGCTTAGTACAGGGGAACACTGAAGCTTTCTTT
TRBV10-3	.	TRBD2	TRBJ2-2	CAISELSGLAGNPNTGELFF	TGTGCCATCAGTGAGTTATCGGGACTAGCGGGAAATCCGAACACCGGGGAGCTGTTTTTT